This T cell receptor beta chain was retrieved from a study of blood T cell repertoires in COVID-19. Study context: Spain, Italy and the United States supplied samples that represented acute and convalescent COVID-19. T cells, B-cell-depleted T cells, or PBMCs supplied cDNA or gDNA.

Authors' data handling: It was from reference gene primer amplification that nucleated cell counts were estimated. The data were produced by immunoSEQ multiplex PCR, yet TCRdb's version contains in-frame clones alone and is incomplete. Clonal size and the V and J genes are those of that table, whereas D and trimming came from the DNA. Among about 49,000 clones listed, 75% to 90% were seen once. This clone was found once. Germline V gene data show CDR1 as LNHDA and CDR2 as SQIVND (reference sequence). The CDR3 has 16 amino acids. V dropped 5 bases and J dropped 0; count of bases not matched to a gene: 10.

The rearrangement joins TRBV19 to TRBJ2-7; 7 bases match TRBD2. The material sequenced was peripheral blood. This clonotype originated in a human donor in a cohort sampled during active COVID-19. Here the CDR3 reads CASSAGGRTLSYEQYF. The CDR3 region has the DNA TGTGCCAGTAGTGCCGGGGGGAGGACCCTCTCCTACGAGCAGTACTTC.